This is a list of T cell receptor beta chains from one sample in a study of cytomegalovirus exposure and HLA in healthy donors. The table came from immunoSEQ multiplex PCR; TCRdb's copy has only in-frame clones and leaves some out. The table includes approximately 120,000 clones, under 90% detected once. Sequencing was done on a sample of PBMCs. The receptors were sampled from a woman aged 40 to 50 in good health and CMV-seropositive. Both conserved end residues are part of each CDR3. The D gene is left open where the match is weak. Size is stated for part of the rows, as once, few or many counts, or as a class when the clone is expanded.

V: TRBV7-7
D: TRBD2
size: once
J: TRBJ2-3
CDR3: CASSLSGTSYAQYF
DNA: TGTGCTAGCAGCTTAAGCGGGACTAGCTATGCGCAGTATTTT

V: TRBV6-4
D: TRBD2
size: .
J: TRBJ2-3
CDR3: CASSETSGAVDTQYF
DNA: TGTGCCAGCAGTGAAACTAGCGGAGCCGTAGATACGCAGTATTTT

V: TRBV6-5
D: TRBD1
size: .
J: TRBJ1-1
CDR3: CASSEADRAKAFF
DNA: TGTGCCAGCAGTGAAGCGGACAGGGCCAAAGCTTTCTTT

V: TRBV21-1
D: .
size: few
J: TRBJ2-3
CDR3: CASSNGGIETDTQYF
DNA: TGTGCCAGCAGCAATGGCGGGATTGAGACAGATACGCAGTATTTT

V: TRBV4-1
D: TRBD1
size: .
J: TRBJ2-7
CDR3: CASSQLWDSSEQYF
DNA: TGCGCCAGCAGCCAGCTTTGGGACAGCAGCGAGCAGTACTTC

V: TRBV9
D: TRBD2
size: .
J: TRBJ2-3
CDR3: CASSPHGGWLAGLRGDTQYF
DNA: TGTGCCAGCAGCCCCCACGGGGGTTGGTTAGCGGGCCTGAGGGGTGATACGCAGTATTTT

V: TRBV27
D: TRBD1
size: .
J: TRBJ2-3
CDR3: CASSPIGQGVPLRTDTQYF
DNA: TGTGCCAGCAGTCCCATTGGGCAGGGGGTTCCCTTGCGCACAGATACGCAGTATTTT

V: TRBV10-1
D: TRBD2
size: .
J: TRBJ2-7
CDR3: CASSDSGGNEQYF
DNA: TGCGCCAGCAGTGATTCGGGAGGGAACGAGCAGTACTTC

V: TRBV4-2
D: .
size: .
J: TRBJ1-1
CDR3: CASSQDVSAGGAKTEAFF
DNA: TGTGCCAGCAGCCAAGATGTTTCGGCAGGTGGGGCTAAGACTGAAGCTTTCTTT

V: TRBV27
D: TRBD1
size: .
J: TRBJ1-5
CDR3: CASSRGTGKGNQPQHF
DNA: TGTGCCAGCAGTCGGGGGACAGGGAAAGGCAATCAGCCCCAGCATTTT

V: TRBV9
D: .
size: .
J: TRBJ1-3
CDR3: CASSDGGPRSHSGDTIYF
DNA: TGTGCCAGCAGCGACGGGGGTCCCAGATCCCACTCTGGAGACACCATATATTTT